These T cell receptor beta chains were read from a single sample in a study of post-analysis software for immune sequencing data. Each CDR3 protein is one row after TCRdb ran MiXCR on the PCR reads. The profile shows 380,000 or so distinct CDR3 sequences, less than 40% of them singletons. Specimen: blood. The receptors derive from a girl aged 10 to 17 with multiple sclerosis. Both conserved end residues are part of each CDR3. The order of the fields is V gene, D gene, CDR3 length, J gene, clone size, CDR3 DNA, CDR3 protein. D genes are given only for firm matches. Not all rows give a size; the values are once, few, many and, for expanded clones, a class.

v_gene: TRBV4-1
d_gene: NA
len: 15
j_gene: TRBJ2-5
abundance: NA
CDR3nt: TGCGCCAGCAGCCAGGGGCTGCCCAACCTCGGGACCCAGTACTTC
CDR3aa: CASSQGLPNLGTQYF

v_gene: TRBV7-2
d_gene: TRBD1
len: 15
j_gene: TRBJ2-7
abundance: NA
CDR3nt: TGTGCCAGCAGCGGGGGACAGGGGATTACCTACGAGCAGTACTTC
CDR3aa: CASSGGQGITYEQYF

v_gene: TRBV6-5
d_gene: TRBD1
len: 14
j_gene: TRBJ1-2
abundance: many
CDR3nt: TGTGCCAGCAGTCCCCCGACAGGGAATTATGGCTACACCTTC
CDR3aa: CASSPPTGNYGYTF

v_gene: TRBV12-3/TRBV12-4
d_gene: TRBD1
len: 13
j_gene: TRBJ2-1
abundance: once
CDR3nt: TGTGCCAGCACCTTTCGACAGGGGAATGAGCAGTTCTTC
CDR3aa: CASTFRQGNEQFF

v_gene: TRBV12-3/TRBV12-4
d_gene: TRBD1
len: 16
j_gene: TRBJ2-5
abundance: NA
CDR3nt: TGTGTCAGCAGCAAGACCGGGACAGGAGTTCAAGAGACCCAGTACTTC
CDR3aa: CVSSKTGTGVQETQYF

v_gene: TRBV7-3
d_gene: NA
len: 13
j_gene: TRBJ1-1
abundance: NA
CDR3nt: TGTGCCAGCAGTCTAACGGGGGGGGCTGAAGCTTTCTTT
CDR3aa: CASSLTGGAEAFF

v_gene: TRBV11-2
d_gene: NA
len: 13
j_gene: TRBJ2-7
abundance: NA
CDR3nt: TGTGCCAGCAGCTTACTGGCTAGCTACGAGCAGTACTTC
CDR3aa: CASSLLASYEQYF

v_gene: TRBV4-1
d_gene: TRBD2
len: 18
j_gene: TRBJ2-1
abundance: few
CDR3nt: TGCGCCAGCAGCCCCTTTCTCCCACTAGCGGGGGGGGAGGATGAGCAGTTCTTC
CDR3aa: CASSPFLPLAGGEDEQFF

v_gene: TRBV27
d_gene: NA
len: 14
j_gene: TRBJ2-3
abundance: NA
CDR3nt: TGTGCCAGCAGCTCAGGTTGGGTTCTAGATACGCAGTATTTT
CDR3aa: CASSSGWVLDTQYF

v_gene: TRBV7-2
d_gene: TRBD1
len: 14
j_gene: TRBJ1-1
abundance: few
CDR3nt: TGTGCCAGCAGCTTAGTTGGACAGGCGGTAAGAGCTTTCTTT
CDR3aa: CASSLVGQAVRAFF

v_gene: TRBV4-3
d_gene: NA
len: 16
j_gene: TRBJ2-1
abundance: NA
CDR3nt: TGCGCCAGCAGCCAAGATGTTGGAGCTTATTACAATGAGCAGTTCTTC
CDR3aa: CASSQDVGAYYNEQFF

v_gene: TRBV25-1
d_gene: TRBD1
len: 14
j_gene: TRBJ1-2
abundance: few
CDR3nt: TGTGCCAGCAGGGGGACAGGGAGGGACTATGGCTACACCTTC
CDR3aa: CASRGTGRDYGYTF

v_gene: TRBV21-1
d_gene: NA
len: 17
j_gene: TRBJ2-5
abundance: many
CDR3nt: TGTGCCAGCAGCAAAGGAGGGGTACGGGGGGGCAGAGAGACCCAGTACTTC
CDR3aa: CASSKGGVRGGRETQYF

v_gene: TRBV2
d_gene: NA
len: 16
j_gene: TRBJ2-7
abundance: NA
CDR3nt: TGTGCCAGCAGTCGGATTTACGACAGGAGCAACTACGAGCAGTACTTC
CDR3aa: CASSRIYDRSNYEQYF

v_gene: TRBV9
d_gene: TRBD1
len: 15
j_gene: TRBJ2-2
abundance: few
CDR3nt: TGTGCCAGCAGCGCGAGGACAGGGAACACCGGGGAGCTGTTTTTT
CDR3aa: CASSARTGNTGELFF

v_gene: TRBV5-1
d_gene: TRBD2
len: 14
j_gene: TRBJ2-1
abundance: medium-sized
CDR3nt: TGCGCCAGCAGCTTATCGGGGGGCTACAATGAGCAGTTCTTC
CDR3aa: CASSLSGGYNEQFF

v_gene: TRBV7-2
d_gene: NA
len: 16
j_gene: TRBJ1-1
abundance: few
CDR3nt: TGTGCCAGCAGCTTAGCGGGTCAGTCCCTGAACACTGAAGCTTTCTTT
CDR3aa: CASSLAGQSLNTEAFF

v_gene: TRBV5-1
d_gene: NA
len: 15
j_gene: TRBJ1-1
abundance: few
CDR3nt: TGCGCCAGCAGCTTGGTCCCGGCCCCAGGGACTGAAGCTTTCTTT
CDR3aa: CASSLVPAPGTEAFF

v_gene: TRBV20-1
d_gene: NA
len: 15
j_gene: TRBJ1-4
abundance: NA
CDR3nt: TGCAGTGCTGCCCGGTTCCCAGCAACTAATGAAAAACTGTTTTTT
CDR3aa: CSAARFPATNEKLFF

v_gene: TRBV20-1
d_gene: TRBD2
len: 14
j_gene: TRBJ2-3
abundance: NA
CDR3nt: TGCAGTGCCCGGACTAGCGGAACCCCAGATACGCAGTATTTT
CDR3aa: CSARTSGTPDTQYF

v_gene: TRBV9
d_gene: NA
len: 18
j_gene: TRBJ2-6
abundance: few
CDR3nt: TGTGCCAGCAGCGCGCCGCGGGACACCTTCTCTGGGGCCAACGTCCTGACTTTC
CDR3aa: CASSAPRDTFSGANVLTF

v_gene: TRBV4-3
d_gene: TRBD1
len: 15
j_gene: TRBJ2-7
abundance: few
CDR3nt: TGCGCCAGCAGCCCGACACCCCGACAGGGCCACGAGCAGTACTTC
CDR3aa: CASSPTPRQGHEQYF

v_gene: TRBV10-3
d_gene: NA
len: 19
j_gene: TRBJ1-1
abundance: NA
CDR3nt: TGTGCCATCAGTGAAGAGTGGTCGGGACCGCCGGAGTGGGACACTGAAGCTTTCTTT
CDR3aa: CAISEEWSGPPEWDTEAFF

v_gene: TRBV15
d_gene: NA
len: 13
j_gene: TRBJ1-5
abundance: few
CDR3nt: TGTGCCACCAGCAGAGCTCAGAGGGAGCCCCAGCATTTT
CDR3aa: CATSRAQREPQHF

v_gene: TRBV7-8
d_gene: NA
len: 16
j_gene: TRBJ2-4
abundance: few
CDR3nt: TGTGCCAGCAGCTTATGGGAGTACGTTGGGAAAAACATTCAGTACTTC
CDR3aa: CASSLWEYVGKNIQYF

v_gene: TRBV11-2
d_gene: NA
len: 16
j_gene: TRBJ2-3
abundance: NA
CDR3nt: TGTGCCAGCAGCTTAGTTCCAGGAGGCGGCACAGATACGCAGTATTTT
CDR3aa: CASSLVPGGGTDTQYF

v_gene: TRBV29-1
d_gene: NA
len: 14
j_gene: TRBJ2-1
abundance: NA
CDR3nt: TGCAGCGTTGAAGACCAGGGACTTGTGGATGAGCAGTTCTTC
CDR3aa: CSVEDQGLVDEQFF

v_gene: TRBV2
d_gene: TRBD1
len: 15
j_gene: TRBJ2-7
abundance: NA
CDR3nt: TGTGCCAGCAGTGGAGAGGCAGGGGGCTCAAGGGAGCAGTACTTC
CDR3aa: CASSGEAGGSREQYF

v_gene: TRBV7-3
d_gene: TRBD1
len: 14
j_gene: TRBJ1-1
abundance: NA
CDR3nt: TGTGCCAGCAGCTTAGGGACAGGGACCACTGAAGCTTTCTTT
CDR3aa: CASSLGTGTTEAFF

v_gene: TRBV20-1
d_gene: NA
len: 15
j_gene: TRBJ2-7
abundance: few
CDR3nt: TGCAGTGCTAGAGATAGGAACGAAGGCGGTCCCGAGCAGTACTTC
CDR3aa: CSARDRNEGGPEQYF

v_gene: TRBV6-5
d_gene: TRBD1
len: 13
j_gene: TRBJ1-2
abundance: NA
CDR3nt: TGTGCCAGCAGCCTCCTGACAGGGGATGGCTACACCTTC
CDR3aa: CASSLLTGDGYTF

v_gene: TRBV7-2
d_gene: TRBD1
len: 15
j_gene: TRBJ1-1
abundance: NA
CDR3nt: TGTGCCAGCAGCGACATGCGACAGGGGTACACTGAAGCTTTCTTT
CDR3aa: CASSDMRQGYTEAFF

v_gene: TRBV9
d_gene: TRBD2
len: 16
j_gene: TRBJ2-3
abundance: few
CDR3nt: TGTGCCAGCAGCGCGGAGGGACTAGCGGGGGTGGATACGCAGTATTTT
CDR3aa: CASSAEGLAGVDTQYF

v_gene: TRBV5-1
d_gene: NA
len: 14
j_gene: TRBJ2-2
abundance: NA
CDR3nt: TGCGCCAGCAGCGTAGGACAGAACACCGGGGAGCGGTTTTTT
CDR3aa: CASSVGQNTGERFF

v_gene: TRBV28
d_gene: TRBD1
len: 15
j_gene: TRBJ1-5
abundance: NA
CDR3nt: TGTGCCAGCATCCCCGGACAGGGGGCGAGTCAGCCCCAGCATTTT
CDR3aa: CASIPGQGASQPQHF

v_gene: TRBV12-3/TRBV12-4
d_gene: NA
len: 16
j_gene: TRBJ2-1
abundance: NA
CDR3nt: TGTGCCAGCAGTCCTTCCTCGCCAAGCTCCTACAATGAGCAGTTCTTC
CDR3aa: CASSPSSPSSYNEQFF